These 8 T cell receptor beta chains were all obtained from the same sample, sequenced in a study of early T cells in non-severe SARS-CoV-2 infection. Each CDR3 protein is one row after TCRdb ran MiXCR on the 5' RACE reads. Of tens of thousands of distinct CDR3 sequences detected, 9.5% to 15% appear once; the ten largest clones hold approximately 1%. Sequenced material: whole blood, taken at baseline. The receptors here all came from an adult who was a healthcare worker with PCR-confirmed SARS-CoV-2 infection or an uninfected control (not recorded which). The donor label of this sample is uncertain.

This chain uses TRBV7-9 with TRBJ1-1; 7 bases are a match to TRBD1. Germline assignment: CDR1 SEHNR and CDR2 FQNEAQ (reference sequence). J gave up 11 bases and V 4 bases, and 13 bases lay outside the gene matches. The CDR3 contains 14 residues. In nucleotides, the CDR3 is TGTGCCAGCAGCTCGGACAGGTCGACGATATCTGCTTTCTTT. It yields the protein CASSSDRSTISAFF.

This rearrangement joins TRBV7-2 to TRBJ1-2; 9 nucleotides line up with TRBD1. Trimming at V came to 1 base and at J to 4 bases, leaving 4 bases not matched to a gene. Germline values: CDR1 SGHTA, CDR2 FQGNSA. The CDR3 sequence is 15 residues long. The DNA of the CDR3 is TGTGCCAGCAGCTTAGTAACAGGGGGCAGCTATGGCTACACCTTC. This sequence encodes CASSLVTGGSYGYTF.

The rearrangement links TRBV20-1 to TRBJ2-5; D call uncertain. Germline values: CDR1 DFQATT, CDR2 SNEGSKA (reference sequence). Trimming took off 3 bases at V and 1 base at J, with 6 bases between the two ends. The CDR3 length is 12 residues. CDR3 region: CSASRGQETQYF. CDR3 bases: TGCAGTGCTAGTCGAGGCCAAGAGACCCAGTACTTC.

Many counts were recorded for this clonotype. V gene TRBV6-6 combines with J gene TRBJ2-7, with 10 nucleotides matching TRBD1. The CDR3 sequence is 15 residues long. V shed 5 bases and J 2 bases; nucleotides not matched to a gene: 6. The germline V gene encodes CDR1 MNHNY and CDR2 SVGAGI (reference sequence). The CDR3: CASSPGTGVAYEQYV. DNA of the CDR3: TGTGCCAGCAGTCCCGGGACAGGGGTCGCCTACGAGCAGTACGTC.

This clonotype was counted only a few times. This rearrangement joins TRBV6-5 to TRBJ1-3; possibly TRBD1 for D (6 bases). V was pared by 0 bases and J by 0 bases, with 15 bases between. Germline lookup yields CDR1 MNHEY and CDR2 SVGAGI. The CDR3 covers 18 residues. In DNA, the CDR3 is TGTGCCAGCAGTTACTCGGGGGGCTCCATGCTCTCTGGAAACACCATATATTTT. Protein: CASSYSGGSMLSGNTIYF.

This rearrangement joins TRBV20-1 to TRBJ2-5; no clear D. With 0 bases removed from V and 1 base from J, the gap between germline ends came to 9 bases. Germline CDR1 and CDR2: DFQATT and SNEGSKA (reference sequence). The CDR3 consists of 14 residues. The CDR3 sequence is CSARDRRLQETQYF. The CDR3 nucleotides are TGCAGTGCTAGAGATCGGCGTCTCCAAGAGACCCAGTACTTC.

This clonotype has at least ten counts. The chain uses TRBV12-3 or TRBV12-4 and TRBJ1-1; D possibly corresponds to TRBD1 (5 bases). Trimming stripped 8 bases from V and 8 bases from J, with 18 bases between. The CDR3 is 13 amino acids. This CDR3 is CASRGRTRLEAFF. CDR3 DNA: TGTGCCAGCCGTGGCCGGACAAGGTTGGAAGCTTTCTTT.

This clonotype occurred a few times. The gene calls are TRBV29-1 and TRBJ2-5; D uncertain. Trimming pared 3 bases from V and 4 bases from J, leaving 3 bases between. CDR1 SQVTM and CDR2 ANQGSEA come from the germline V gene. The CDR3 sequence is 10 residues long. The CDR3 region is CSVEVETQYF. The CDR3 coding sequence is TGCAGCGTTGAGGTAGAGACCCAGTACTTC. Full variable domain (outside the CDR3, taken from reference TRBV29-1 and TRBJ2-5): SAVISQKPSRDICQRGTSLTIQCQVDSQVTMMFWYRQQPGQSLTLIATANQGSEATYESGFVIDKFPISRPNLTFSTLTVSNMSPEDSSIYLCSVEVETQYFGPGTRLLVL.